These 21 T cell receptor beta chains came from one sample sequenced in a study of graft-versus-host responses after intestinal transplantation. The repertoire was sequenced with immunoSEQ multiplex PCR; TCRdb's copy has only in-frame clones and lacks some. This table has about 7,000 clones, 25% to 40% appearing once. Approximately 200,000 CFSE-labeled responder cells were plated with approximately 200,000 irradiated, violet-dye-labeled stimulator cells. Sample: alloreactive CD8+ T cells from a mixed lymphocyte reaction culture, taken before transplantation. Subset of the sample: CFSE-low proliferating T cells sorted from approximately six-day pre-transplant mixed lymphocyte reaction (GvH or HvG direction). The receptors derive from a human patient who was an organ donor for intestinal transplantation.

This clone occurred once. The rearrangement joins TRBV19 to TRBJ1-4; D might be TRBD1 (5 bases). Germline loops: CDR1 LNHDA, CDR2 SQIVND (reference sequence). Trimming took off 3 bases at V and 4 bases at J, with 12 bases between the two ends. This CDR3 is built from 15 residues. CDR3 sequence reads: CASSIRRQNNEKLFF. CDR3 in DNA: TGTGCCAGTAGTATCCGTCGACAGAATAATGAAAAACTGTTTTTT.

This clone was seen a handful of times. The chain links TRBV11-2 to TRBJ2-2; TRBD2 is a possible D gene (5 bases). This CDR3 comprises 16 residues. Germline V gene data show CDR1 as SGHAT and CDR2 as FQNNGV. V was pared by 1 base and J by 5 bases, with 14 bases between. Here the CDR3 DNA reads TGTGCCAGCAGCTTAGTCCCGGGGATGGCGACCGGGGAGCTGTTTTTT. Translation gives CASSLVPGMATGELFF.

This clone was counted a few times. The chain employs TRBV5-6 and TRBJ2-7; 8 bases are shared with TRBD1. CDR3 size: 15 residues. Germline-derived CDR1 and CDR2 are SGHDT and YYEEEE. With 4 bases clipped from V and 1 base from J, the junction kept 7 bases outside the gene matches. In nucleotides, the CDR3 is TGTGCCAGCAGCCCAGGACAGGGAGGATCCTACGAGCAGTACTTC. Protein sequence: CASSPGQGGSYEQYF.

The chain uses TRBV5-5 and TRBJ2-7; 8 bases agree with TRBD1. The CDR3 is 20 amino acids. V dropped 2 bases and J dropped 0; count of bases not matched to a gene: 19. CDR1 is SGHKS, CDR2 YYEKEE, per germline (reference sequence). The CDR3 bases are TGTGCCAGCAGCTTTTTAAGGGGAGCAGGGGGCGGGATTGGCTCCTACGAGCAGTACTTC. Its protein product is CASSFLRGAGGGIGSYEQYF.

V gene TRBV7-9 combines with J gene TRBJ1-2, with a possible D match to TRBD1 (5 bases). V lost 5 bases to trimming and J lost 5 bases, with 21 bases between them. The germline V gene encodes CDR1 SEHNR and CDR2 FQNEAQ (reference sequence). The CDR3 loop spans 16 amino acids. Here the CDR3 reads CASSPHTLTAGYGYTF. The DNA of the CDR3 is TGTGCCAGCAGCCCACACACCCTGACAGCGGGATATGGCTACACCTTC.

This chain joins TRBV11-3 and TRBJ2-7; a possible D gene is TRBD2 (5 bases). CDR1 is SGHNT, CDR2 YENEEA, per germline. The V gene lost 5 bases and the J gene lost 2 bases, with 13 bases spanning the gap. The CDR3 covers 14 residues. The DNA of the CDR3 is TGTGCCAGCAGCGTAGGACTGGGAGCCTACGAGCAGTACTTC. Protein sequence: CASSVGLGAYEQYF.

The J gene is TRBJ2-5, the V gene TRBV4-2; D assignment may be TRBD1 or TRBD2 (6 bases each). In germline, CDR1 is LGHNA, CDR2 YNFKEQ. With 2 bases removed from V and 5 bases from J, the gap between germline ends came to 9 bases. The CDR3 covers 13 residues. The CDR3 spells CASSQLGGETQYF. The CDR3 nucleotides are TGTGCCAGCAGCCAACTAGGGGGGGAGACCCAGTACTTC.

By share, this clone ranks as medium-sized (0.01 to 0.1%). DNA of the CDR3: TGTGCCAGCAGCTTAATGGGATACGAGCAGTACTTC. As protein: CASSLMGYEQYF. V and J are TRBV5-4 and TRBJ2-7, with D unclear. Germline assignment: CDR1 SGHNT and CDR2 YYREEE (reference sequence). This CDR3 spans 12 amino acids. The V end was cut by 2 bases, the J end by 4 bases, with 7 bases between.

The CDR3 sequence: CASSPDRRGEKLFF. In DNA, the CDR3 is TGTGCCAGCAGTCCTGACAGAAGAGGCGAAAAACTGTTTTTT. This chain links TRBV6-5 with TRBJ1-4; possibly TRBD1 for D (5 bases). The CDR3 sequence is 14 residues long. Per the germline V gene, CDR1 is MNHEY and CDR2 is SVGAGI. Trimming pared 5 bases from V and 8 bases from J, leaving 15 bases between.

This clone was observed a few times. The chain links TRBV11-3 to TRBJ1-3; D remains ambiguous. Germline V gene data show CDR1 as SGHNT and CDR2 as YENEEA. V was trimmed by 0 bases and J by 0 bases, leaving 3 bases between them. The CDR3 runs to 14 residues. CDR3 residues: CASSLESSGNTIYF. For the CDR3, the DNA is TGTGCCAGCAGCTTAGAAAGCTCTGGAAACACCATATATTTT. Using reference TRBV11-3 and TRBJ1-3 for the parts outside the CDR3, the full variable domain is EAGVVQSPRYKIIEKKQPVAFWCNPISGHNTLYWYLQNLGQGPELLIRYENEEAVDDSQLPKDRFSAERLKGVDSTLKIQPAELGDSAVYLCASSLESSGNTIYFGEGSWLTVV.

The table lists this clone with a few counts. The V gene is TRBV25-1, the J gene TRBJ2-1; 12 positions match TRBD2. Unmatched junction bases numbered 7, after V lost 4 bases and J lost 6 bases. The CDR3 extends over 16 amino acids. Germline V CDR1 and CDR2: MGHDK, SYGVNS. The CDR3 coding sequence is TGTGCCAGCAGTGGCGTTCTAGCGGGGGGGCCCAATGAGCAGTTCTTC. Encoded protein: CASSGVLAGGPNEQFF.

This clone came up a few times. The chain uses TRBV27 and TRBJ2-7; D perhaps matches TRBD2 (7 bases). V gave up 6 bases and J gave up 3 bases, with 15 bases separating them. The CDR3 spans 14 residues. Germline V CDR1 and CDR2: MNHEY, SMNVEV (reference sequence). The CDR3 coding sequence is TGTGCCAGCAGCTTAGGGGGGGCCCTCTACGAGCAGTACTTC. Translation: CASSLGGALYEQYF.

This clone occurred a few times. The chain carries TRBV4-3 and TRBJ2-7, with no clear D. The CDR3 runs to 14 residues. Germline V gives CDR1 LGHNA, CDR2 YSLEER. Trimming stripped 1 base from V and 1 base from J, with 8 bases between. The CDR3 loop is CASSQVWDSYEQYF. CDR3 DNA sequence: TGCGCCAGCAGCCAAGTGTGGGATTCCTACGAGCAGTACTTC.

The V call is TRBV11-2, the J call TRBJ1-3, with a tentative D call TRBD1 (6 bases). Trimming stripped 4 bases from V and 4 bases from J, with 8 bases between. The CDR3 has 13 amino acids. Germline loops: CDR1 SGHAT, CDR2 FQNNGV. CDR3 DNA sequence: TGTGCCAGCAGCTCCACAGGGGGAAACACCATATATTTT. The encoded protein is CASSSTGGNTIYF.

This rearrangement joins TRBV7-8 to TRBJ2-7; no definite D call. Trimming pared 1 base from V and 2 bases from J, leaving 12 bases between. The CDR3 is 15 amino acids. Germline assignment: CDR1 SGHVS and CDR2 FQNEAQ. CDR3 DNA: TGTGCCAGCAGCTTAGTTCCTCTCTCTCCCTACGAGCAGTACTTC. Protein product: CASSLVPLSPYEQYF.

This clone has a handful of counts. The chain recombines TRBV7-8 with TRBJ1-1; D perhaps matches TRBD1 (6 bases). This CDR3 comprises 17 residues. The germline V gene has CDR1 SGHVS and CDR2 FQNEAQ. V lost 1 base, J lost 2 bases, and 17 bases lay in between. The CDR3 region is CASSLVYSGGGNTEAFF. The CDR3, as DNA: TGTGCCAGCAGCTTAGTTTACTCGGGAGGGGGAAACACTGAAGCTTTCTTT.

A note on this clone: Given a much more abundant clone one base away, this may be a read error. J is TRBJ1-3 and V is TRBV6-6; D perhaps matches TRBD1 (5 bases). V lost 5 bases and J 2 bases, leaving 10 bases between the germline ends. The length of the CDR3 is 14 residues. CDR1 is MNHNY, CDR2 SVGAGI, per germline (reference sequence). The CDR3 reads CASSHTGAGNTIYF. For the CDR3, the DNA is TGTGCCAGCAGTCACACAGGCGCTGGAAACACCATATATTTT.

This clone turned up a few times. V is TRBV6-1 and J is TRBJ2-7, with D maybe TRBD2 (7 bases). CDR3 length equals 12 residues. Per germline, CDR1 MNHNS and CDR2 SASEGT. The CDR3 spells CEAGGGTYEQYF. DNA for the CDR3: TGTGAGGCTGGGGGGGGCACCTACGAGCAGTACTTC.

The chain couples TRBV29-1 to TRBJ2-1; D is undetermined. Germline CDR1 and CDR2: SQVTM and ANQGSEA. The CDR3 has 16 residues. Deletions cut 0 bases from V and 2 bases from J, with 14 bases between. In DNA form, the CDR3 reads TGCAGCGTTGAAGATCTTCGAACGGGTACCTACAATGAGCAGTTCTTC. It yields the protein CSVEDLRTGTYNEQFF.

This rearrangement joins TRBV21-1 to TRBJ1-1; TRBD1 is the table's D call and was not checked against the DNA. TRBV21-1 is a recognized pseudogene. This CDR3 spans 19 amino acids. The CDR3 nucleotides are TGTGCCAGCAGCAAAAAAGGATCTAGGGACAGGGGGAGAAACACTGAAGCTTTCTTT. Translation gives CASSKKGSRDRGRNTEAFF.

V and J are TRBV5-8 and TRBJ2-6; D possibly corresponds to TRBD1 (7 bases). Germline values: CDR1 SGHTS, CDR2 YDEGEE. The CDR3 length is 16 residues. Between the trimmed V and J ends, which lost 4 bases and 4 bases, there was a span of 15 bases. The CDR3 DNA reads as TGTGCCAGCAGCCCCCAGGGGGGACAAGGGGCCAACGTCCTGACTTTC. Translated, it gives CASSPQGGQGANVLTF.